Listed below are T cell receptor beta chains from one sample, sequenced in a study of cytotoxic CD8 clonotypes in ibrutinib-treated CLL. Sequenced by immunoSEQ multiplex PCR; TCRdb stores in-frame clones only, minus some. The sample has around 60,000 clones, 57% seen once. The sequenced sample was PBMCs, obtained after 12 months of ibrutinib treatment. The receptors here all came from a human donor with chronic lymphocytic leukemia. CDR3s include the opening cysteine and the closing phenylalanine or tryptophan. A D gene is named only where the DNA matches it firmly. Clone size is not always given. Where it is, it says once, few, many or a class for expanded clones.

V gene,D gene,clone size,J gene,CDR3 protein,CDR3 DNA
TRBV5-1,TRBD2,-,TRBJ2-1,CASSSSGTSGSLVGDEQFF,TGCGCCAGCAGCTCCTCCGGGACTAGCGGGAGTCTGGTTGGGGATGAGCAGTTCTTC
TRBV20-1,-,-,TRBJ2-3,CSAAASDTQYF,TGCAGTGCCGCGGCCTCAGATACGCAGTATTTT
TRBV28,TRBD1,many,TRBJ1-2,CASSPGQAWGYTF,TGTGCCAGCAGTCCGGGACAGGCGTGGGGCTACACCTTC
TRBV30,-,few,TRBJ2-7,CASWRAGPTYEQYF,TGTGCCTCGTGGAGGGCGGGGCCCACCTACGAGCAGTACTTC
TRBV5-1,-,-,TRBJ1-1,CASSLAWGPDTEAFF,TGCGCCAGCAGCTTGGCCTGGGGACCGGACACTGAAGCTTTCTTT
TRBV7-8,-,-,TRBJ1-6,CASSLEGPPLHF,TGTGCCAGCAGCTTGGAAGGACCCCCGCTACACTTT
TRBV6-5,-,-,TRBJ2-5,CASKSVGFQETQYF,TGTGCCAGCAAATCGGTAGGCTTCCAAGAGACCCAGTACTTC
TRBV5-1,TRBD1,-,TRBJ1-2,CASSLRKGQSAIGGYTF,TGCGCCAGCAGCTTGCGTAAGGGACAGTCGGCCATAGGTGGCTACACCTTC
TRBV15,TRBD1,-,TRBJ1-2,CATSEDRAVGYGYTF,TGTGCCACCAGTGAGGACAGGGCGGTCGGCTATGGCTACACCTTC
TRBV27,TRBD2,few,TRBJ2-1,CASSLAAGGQYNEQFF,TGTGCCAGCAGTTTAGCAGCGGGAGGCCAATACAATGAGCAGTTCTTC
TRBV5-3,-,-,TRBJ2-3,CARSLGDLKRRHPTTDTQYF,TGTGCCAGAAGCTTAGGGGACCTGAAAAGGCGACACCCGACCACAGATACGCAGTATTTT
TRBV5-1,-,few,TRBJ1-3,CASSSGGEGNTIYF,TGCGCCAGCAGCTCAGGTGGGGAAGGAAACACCATATATTTT
TRBV10-2,-,-,TRBJ2-1,CASSAPGPAADEQFF,TGCGCCAGCAGTGCCCCTGGACCAGCCGCTGATGAGCAGTTCTTC
TRBV13,-,-,TRBJ1-2,CASSSPDSANYGYTF,TGTGCCAGCAGCTCCCCGGACTCAGCTAACTATGGCTACACCTTC
TRBV6-1,-,-,TRBJ2-4,CASSEEGNLGDIQYF,TGTGCCAGCAGTGAAGAAGGCAACCTTGGGGACATTCAGTACTTC
TRBV6-1,-,-,TRBJ2-7,CASSEEGQGSYEQYF,TGTGCCAGCAGTGAAGAAGGGCAGGGGTCCTACGAGCAGTACTTC
TRBV5-1,TRBD2,once,TRBJ2-1,CASSSLAGEEQFF,TGCGCCAGCAGCTCCCTAGCGGGAGAAGAGCAGTTCTTC
TRBV28,TRBD1,many,TRBJ1-2,CATQTGRLYGYTF,TGTGCCACCCAGACAGGGCGACTCTATGGCTACACCTTC
TRBV7-9,TRBD1,medium-sized,TRBJ1-1,CASSLEGTGNTEAFF,TGTGCCAGCAGCTTAGAGGGGACAGGGAACACTGAAGCTTTCTTT
TRBV6-1,-,once,TRBJ1-5,CASSHTRGGQPQHF,TGTGCCAGCAGTCACACCAGGGGCGGACAGCCCCAGCATTTT
TRBV28,-,few,TRBJ1-2,CASSLPGADLYGYTF,TGTGCCAGCAGTTTACCGGGTGCGGATCTCTATGGCTACACCTTC
TRBV7-9,-,-,TRBJ1-2,CASSFLPRGYTF,TGTGCCAGCAGCTTTCTCCCTAGGGGCTACACCTTC
TRBV7-2,TRBD1,-,TRBJ1-5,CASSSGTGYFPQHF,TGTGCCAGCAGTTCCGGGACAGGGTATTTCCCCCAGCATTTT
TRBV30,TRBD1,-,TRBJ2-7,CASGQGTSYEQYF,TGTGCCTCCGGACAGGGGACCTCCTACGAGCAGTACTTC
TRBV28,TRBD1,-,TRBJ1-5,CASRNLGGGGNQPQHF,TGTGCCAGCAGAAACCTAGGGGGCGGGGGCAATCAGCCCCAGCATTTT
TRBV5-1,-,-,TRBJ2-5,CASRQDLIGETQYF,TGCGCCAGCCGGCAGGACCTTATTGGGGAGACCCAGTACTTC
TRBV27,TRBD2,-,TRBJ2-1,CASSPPLAGVRNEQFF,TGTGCCAGCAGTCCCCCCTTGGCGGGAGTGAGAAATGAGCAGTTCTTC
TRBV9,-,-,TRBJ2-7,CASSVRGDSSYEQYF,TGTGCCAGCAGCGTACGTGGGGACTCCTCCTACGAGCAGTACTTC
TRBV6-1,TRBD2,-,TRBJ2-5,CASSQREGQETQYF,TGTGCCAGCTCTCAGCGGGAGGGCCAAGAGACCCAGTACTTC
TRBV5-1,-,-,TRBJ1-1,CASTGQGGTEAFF,TGCGCCAGCACGGGGCAGGGTGGGACTGAAGCTTTCTTT
TRBV6-5,TRBD2,few,TRBJ2-1,CASSYSRTSGRGEQFF,TGTGCCAGCAGTTACTCCCGGACTAGCGGGAGGGGTGAGCAGTTCTTC
TRBV5-1,TRBD1,-,TRBJ2-7,CASSLYPQGGYEQYF,TGCGCCAGCAGCTTGTACCCACAGGGGGGCTACGAGCAGTACTTC
TRBV19,TRBD1,-,TRBJ2-7,CASSPRDSLREQYF,TGTGCCAGTAGTCCGAGGGACAGCCTACGGGAGCAGTACTTC
TRBV6-5,TRBD2,-,TRBJ2-5,CASSYGLAGGEETQYF,TGTGCCAGCAGTTACGGCTTAGCGGGGGGCGAGGAGACCCAGTACTTC
TRBV4-1,-,few,TRBJ1-1,CASSQGETDTEAFF,TGCGCCAGCAGCCAAGGGGAAACAGACACTGAAGCTTTCTTT
TRBV10-2,-,few,TRBJ1-1,CASGWGNTEAFF,TGCGCCAGCGGGTGGGGGAACACTGAAGCTTTCTTT